Reported below is one T cell receptor beta chain. This record belongs to a study of cytomegalovirus exposure and HLA in healthy donors. The PCR employed 60 Vbeta primers together with 13 Jbeta primers. Sequenced by immunoSEQ multiplex PCR; TCRdb stores in-frame clones only, minus some. The sample gives 100,000 to 150,000 clones, 65% to 85% of which show up once; 4% is in the top ten. The germline V and J ends were trimmed by 0 bases and 5 bases, with 11 bases remaining between them. CDR1 and CDR2 (germline): SGHRS, YFSETQ. The CDR3 runs to 14 residues. The sample consisted of PBMCs. This sequence joins TRBV5-1 and TRBJ2-5; D may be TRBD1 (6 bases). The TCR comes from a man between 18 and 29 years old in good health and CMV-seropositive. CDR3 sequence reads: CASSLDRVGETQYF. CDR3 DNA sequence: TGCGCCAGCAGCTTGGACAGGGTCGGGGAGACCCAGTACTTC.